This entry describes one T cell receptor beta chain. Its specificity is unknown. Germline is not matched at one junction end, which may reflect a read error. This sample was included in a study of blood T cells in healthy people across ages. Study-level points and caveats: Age brought a roughly linear fall in TCR beta diversity measured per million T cells. There were more naive CD4+ cells and higher diversity in long-lived donors than in aged donors.

PCR was performed a second time for about 6 to 12 cycles using a sample-barcoded 5' primer and a J-beta primer mix. TCRdb analysed the 5' RACE reads with MiXCR anew, one entry per CDR3 protein. The table records about 810,000 distinct CDR3 sequences, 35% to 40% of them present only once. CDR1 and CDR2 from the germline V gene are SGHRS and YFSETQ. The CDR3 loop spans 14 amino acids. The sequencing sample was made of blood. The TCR originated in a man aged 18 to 30 in good health. V and J are TRBV5-1 and TRBJ2-7; 7 positions agree with TRBD1. The J call may be in error: the DNA end matches TRBJ2-5 better. The CDR3 loop reads CVSSLETGIETQYF. Written as DNA, the CDR3 is TGCGTCAGCAGCTTGGAGACAGGGATAGAGACCCAGTACTTC.